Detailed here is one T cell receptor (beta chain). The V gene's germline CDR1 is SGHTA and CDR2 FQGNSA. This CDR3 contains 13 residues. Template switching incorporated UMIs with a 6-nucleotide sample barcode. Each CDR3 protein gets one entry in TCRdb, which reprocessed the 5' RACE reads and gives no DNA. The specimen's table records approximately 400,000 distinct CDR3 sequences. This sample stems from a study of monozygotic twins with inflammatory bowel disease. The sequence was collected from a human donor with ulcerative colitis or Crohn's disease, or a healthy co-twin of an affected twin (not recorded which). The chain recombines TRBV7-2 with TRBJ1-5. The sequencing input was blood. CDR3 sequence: CASSLAYNQPQHF.